The source of this TCR beta chain is a study of cytomegalovirus exposure and HLA in healthy donors. Overall study results and limits: Immune exposure data for these donors was limited to CMV serostatus. Some segments of the V type, notably TRBV6-2 and TRBV6-3, were excluded as indistinguishable.

Worth noting for this clone: Its cognate antigen is unknown.

Trimming took off 6 bases at V and 4 bases at J, with 9 bases between the two ends. Germline V gene sequence: CDR1 MNHNS, CDR2 SASEGT. The CDR3 covers 12 residues. Vbeta (60) and Jbeta (13) primers were used in the PCR. Profiling relied on immunoSEQ multiplex PCR, and the TCRdb table lists in-frame clones only, not all of them. The sample records some 87,000 clones, around 70% being singletons. The sequence was collected from a woman aged 50 to 60 in good health and CMV-seropositive. The sequenced material came from PBMCs. V gene TRBV6-1 combines with J gene TRBJ2-5, with D possibly matching TRBD1 (5 bases). This chain's CDR3 is CASSRQRETQYF. The CDR3 DNA reads TGTGCCAGCAGCCGACAGAGAGAGACCCAGTACTTC.